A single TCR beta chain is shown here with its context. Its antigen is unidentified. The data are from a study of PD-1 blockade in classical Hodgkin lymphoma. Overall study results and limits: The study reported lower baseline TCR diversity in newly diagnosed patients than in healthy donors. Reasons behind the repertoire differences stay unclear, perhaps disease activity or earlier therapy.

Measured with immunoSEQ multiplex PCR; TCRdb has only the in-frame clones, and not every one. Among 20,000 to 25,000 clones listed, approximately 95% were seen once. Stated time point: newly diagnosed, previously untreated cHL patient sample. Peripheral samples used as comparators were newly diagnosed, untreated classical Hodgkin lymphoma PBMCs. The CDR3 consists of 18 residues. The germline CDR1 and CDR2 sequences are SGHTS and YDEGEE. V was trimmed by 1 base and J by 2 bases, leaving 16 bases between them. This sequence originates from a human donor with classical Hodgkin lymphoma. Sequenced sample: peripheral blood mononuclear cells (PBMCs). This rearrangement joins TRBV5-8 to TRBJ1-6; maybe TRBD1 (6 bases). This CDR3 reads CASSLYYRVTTYNSPLHF. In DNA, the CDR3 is TGTGCCAGCAGCTTGTATTACAGGGTAACAACCTATAATTCACCCCTCCACTTT.